Presented here are 30 T cell receptor beta chains from one specimen sequenced in a study of blood T cell repertoires in COVID-19. Profiling relied on immunoSEQ multiplex PCR, and the TCRdb table lists in-frame clones only, not all of them. This table holds approximately 230,000 clones, 80% to 90% found once. Source material: PBMCs or T cells enriched from blood (not recorded which). Receptor source: a woman aged 25 to 45 who had recovered from COVID-19.

The V call is TRBV14, the J call TRBJ2-7, with no clear D. This CDR3 region has 12 residues. The V end was cut by 3 bases, the J end by 9 bases, with 12 bases between. CDR1 is SGHDN, CDR2 FVKESK, per germline. The CDR3 sequence is CASSHPSSRQYF. The CDR3 nucleotides are TGTGCCAGCAGCCACCCCTCTTCTAGGCAGTACTTC.

Points on this clone: Compared with germline, one end of the junction differs, possibly owing to a read error. Here the CDR3 DNA reads TGTGCCAGCAGCTTAAGGCCCAGGGGCGAGTTTAAGGTATTC. The encoded protein is CASSLRPRGEFKVF. The chain combines TRBV7-3 with TRBJ1-2, with D possibly TRBD1 on 6 matching bases. The CDR3 loop spans 14 amino acids. From germline, CDR1 is SGHTA and CDR2 FQGTGA.

The rearrangement joins TRBV18 to TRBJ2-1; 13 bases match TRBD2. There are 15 residues in the CDR3. The trim removed 8 bases at V and 8 bases at J, leaving 9 bases unmatched. Germline V CDR1 and CDR2: KGHSH, LQKENI. The CDR3 sequence is CASAQGLAGDHEQFF. CDR3 DNA: TGTGCCAGCGCACAAGGACTAGCGGGAGACCATGAGCAGTTCTTC.

This clone was seen a handful of times. V gene TRBV7-2 combines with J gene TRBJ2-6; D call uncertain. The V gene's germline CDR1 is SGHTA and CDR2 FQGNSA. The CDR3 consists of 15 residues. Trimming took off 0 bases at V and 4 bases at J, with 7 bases between the two ends. The CDR3 loop is CASSLAWAGANVLTF. In DNA form, the CDR3 reads TGTGCCAGCAGCTTAGCATGGGCCGGGGCCAACGTCCTGACTTTC.

V usage is TRBV5-1 and J usage is TRBJ2-3, with D possibly TRBD2 on 5 matching bases. In germline, CDR1 is SGHRS, CDR2 YFSETQ. Trimming took 4 bases from V and 5 from J, leaving 20 bases between them. This CDR3 region has 16 residues. The CDR3 reads CASSPNSGVPGDTQYF. The CDR3 region has the DNA TGCGCCAGCAGCCCAAACTCCGGGGTGCCGGGAGATACGCAGTATTTT.

The chain combines TRBV5-4 with TRBJ2-1, with D unresolved. Trimming removed 0 bases at V and 8 bases at J, with 15 bases between. The CDR3 length is 15 residues. Germline values: CDR1 SGHNT, CDR2 YYREEE (reference sequence). The CDR3 loop reads CASSLGEPSLDEQFF. CDR3 nucleotide sequence: TGTGCCAGCAGCTTGGGAGAGCCATCCCTCGATGAGCAGTTCTTC. The whole variable domain, filled in from reference TRBV5-4 and TRBJ2-1, reads ETGVTQSPTHLIKTRGQQVTLRCSSQSGHNTVSWYQQALGQGPQFIFQYYREEENGRGNFPPRFSGLQFPNYSSELNVNALELDDSALYLCASSLGEPSLDEQFFGPGTRLTVL.

The chain joins TRBV7-2 to TRBJ1-1; D call uncertain. The CDR3 is made up of 15 amino acids. The V gene's germline CDR1 is SGHTA and CDR2 FQGNSA. Trimming left V 1 base short and J 2 bases short, with 11 bases between. CDR3 coding DNA: TGTGCCAGCAGCTTAGAGGAGGCAAGAAACACTGAAGCTTTCTTT. It encodes CASSLEEARNTEAFF.

This clone has just a few counts. The same CDR3 also results from other DNA sequences found in this sample. The rearrangement links TRBV28 to TRBJ1-2; maybe TRBD1 (6 bases). Germline CDR1 MDHEN, CDR2 SYDVKM. The V end lost 6 bases, the J end lost 7 bases, and 15 bases lay between the germline ends. This CDR3 is built from 13 residues. The DNA of the CDR3 is TGTGCCAGCAGCCGTACAGGGTTTTTTGGCTACACCTTC. This sequence encodes CASSRTGFFGYTF.

In this sample, this clone turned up once. The genes are TRBV27 and TRBJ2-1, with 15 bases identical to TRBD2. The CDR3 contains 17 residues. V lost 4 bases to trimming and J lost 7 bases; unmatched junction nucleotides: 8. The germline V gene has CDR1 MNHEY and CDR2 SMNVEV (reference sequence). CDR3 coding DNA: TGTGCCAGCAGTTCCATAAGCGGGACTAGCGGGGGGAATGAGCAGTTCTTC. Translated, it gives CASSSISGTSGGNEQFF.

This clone was detected a few times. The CDR3 DNA reads as TGTGCCAGCAGGGGGACAGGTAGCAATCAGCCCCAGCATTTT. Its protein product is CASRGTGSNQPQHF. V is TRBV28 and J is TRBJ1-5, with TRBD1 identical over 8 bases. The CDR3 covers 14 residues. CDR1 and CDR2 (germline): MDHEN, SYDVKM. V gave up 6 bases and J gave up 0 bases; unmatched junction bases: 1.

The CDR3 protein is CASSLRGLQGSQPQHF. CDR3 sequence (DNA): TGTGCCAGCTCACTCCGGGGACTCCAAGGAAGTCAGCCCCAGCATTTT. The V gene is TRBV18, the J gene TRBJ1-5; D is possibly TRBD1 (5 bases). The CDR3 length is 16 residues. Trimming removed 4 bases at V and 6 bases at J, with 19 bases between. Germline CDR1 reads KGHSH; CDR2 reads LQKENI.

The rearrangement uses TRBV19 and TRBJ2-6; TRBD1 is a possible D gene (6 bases). The CDR3 loop spans 16 amino acids. V shed 3 bases and J shed 4 bases, with 13 bases lying between them. CDR1 is LNHDA, CDR2 SQIVND, per germline (reference sequence). In DNA, the CDR3 is TGTGCCAGTAGTATCGTGGGGGCTGGCGGGGCCAACGTCCTGACTTTC. Translating it yields CASSIVGAGGANVLTF.

About this clone: Different DNA sequences within this sample yield the same CDR3. The CDR3 region is CSALGVDTQYF. The CDR3 region has the DNA TGCAGTGCTTTAGGAGTAGATACGCAGTATTTT. The rearrangement joins TRBV20-1 to TRBJ2-3; D remains ambiguous. The germline V and J ends were trimmed by 5 bases and 5 bases, with 8 bases remaining between them. The CDR3 spans 11 residues. Looked up from germline, CDR1 is DFQATT and CDR2 is SNEGSKA (reference sequence).

The count of this clone is one. The V and J genes are TRBV7-9 and TRBJ2-2; D possibly corresponds to TRBD1 (5 bases). Germline CDR1 is SEHNR and CDR2 is FQNEAQ (reference sequence). The CDR3 length is 13 residues. V lost 1 base and J lost 7, with 7 bases in between. The CDR3 spells CASSLGGGGELFF. The CDR3 nucleotides are TGTGCCAGCAGCTTAGGGGGCGGCGGGGAGCTGTTTTTT.

This clone was detected only a few times. The V and J genes are TRBV5-4 and TRBJ1-1; D is uncertain. V was cut by 3 bases and J by 5 bases, with 11 bases left in between. CDR1 is SGHNT and CDR2 is YYREEE in the germline V gene (reference sequence). The CDR3 loop spans 13 amino acids. CDR3 DNA sequence: TGTGCCAGCAGCTCAGTTTATTCGACTGAAGCTTTCTTT. Translated: CASSSVYSTEAFF.

The rearrangement links TRBV28 to TRBJ2-3; tentative D call: TRBD1 (6 bases). CDR1 and CDR2 from the germline V gene are MDHEN and SYDVKM. The germline V and J ends were trimmed by 6 bases and 4 bases, with 14 bases remaining between them. The CDR3 totals 14 residues. CDR3 in DNA: TGTGCCAGCAGCCGAGGGGGTAGCCCAGATACGCAGTATTTT. Translating it yields CASSRGGSPDTQYF.

The chain uses TRBV7-9 and TRBJ2-1, with a possible D match to TRBD2 (6 bases). Trimming shortened V by 3 bases and J by 0 bases, and 12 bases separated the two germline ends. CDR1 and CDR2 from the germline V gene are SEHNR and FQNEAQ (reference sequence). The CDR3 is 16 amino acids. In DNA form, the CDR3 reads TGTGCCAGCAGCTTGAAGCAGGGAGGCTCCTACAATGAGCAGTTCTTC. This sequence encodes CASSLKQGGSYNEQFF.

The chain carries TRBV6-4 and TRBJ2-2, with 12 bases fitting TRBD2. This CDR3 is built from 15 residues. Germline V lookup: CDR1 MRHNA, CDR2 SNTAGT. The trim removed 5 bases at V and 6 bases at J, leaving 4 bases unmatched. Here the CDR3 reads CASSPGLAGSGELFF. CDR3 DNA sequence: TGTGCCAGCAGTCCCGGACTAGCGGGGTCCGGGGAGCTGTTTTTT.

The genes are TRBV29-1 and TRBJ2-5; TRBD2 aligns across 8 bases. The CDR3 length is 15 residues. V dropped 0 bases and J dropped 1; count of bases not matched to a gene: 4. Germline-derived CDR1 and CDR2 are SQVTM and ANQGSEA. In DNA, the CDR3 is TGCAGCGTTGAAGATCGAAGCGGGAGCCAAGAGACCCAGTACTTC. Protein: CSVEDRSGSQETQYF.

This chain joins TRBV4-3 and TRBJ2-3; tentatively, D is TRBD1 (5 bases). Germline loops: CDR1 LGHNA, CDR2 YSLEER. Trimming left V 1 base short and J 9 bases short, with 20 bases between. The CDR3 loop spans 16 amino acids. CDR3 in DNA: TGCGCCAGCAGCCAAGGGGGCTTTGCCGATGTGGGGACGCAGTATTTT. Its translation is CASSQGGFADVGTQYF.

This clone was seen only once. The rearrangement uses TRBV19 and TRBJ2-7; tentatively, D is TRBD1 (5 bases). The germline V gene encodes CDR1 LNHDA and CDR2 SQIVND (reference sequence). V gave up 0 bases and J gave up 2 bases, with 11 bases separating them. This CDR3 is 15 amino acids long. This CDR3 reads CASSIDLETAYEQYF. The CDR3 DNA is TGTGCCAGTAGTATAGATCTGGAGACAGCCTACGAGCAGTACTTC.

This chain uses TRBV3-1 (or the pseudogene TRBV3-2) with TRBJ2-7, with 9 bases matching TRBD1. CDR3 length equals 17 residues. The germline V gene encodes CDR1 LGHDT and CDR2 YNNKEL (reference sequence). Trimming removed 3 bases from V and 0 bases from J; junction bases left unmatched: 9. CDR3 residues: CASSQGLPGQGSYEQYF. CDR3 nucleotides: TGTGCCAGCAGCCAGGGCCTTCCGGGACAGGGCTCCTACGAGCAGTACTTC.

The gene calls are TRBV28 and TRBJ2-2, with D perhaps matching TRBD2 (5 bases). CDR3 length: 14 amino acids. Trimming stripped 4 bases from V and 5 bases from J, with 11 bases between. Per germline, CDR1 MDHEN and CDR2 SYDVKM. CDR3 coding DNA: TGTGCCAGCAGTTCCGGCGGGCTTACCGGGGAGCTGTTTTTT. It yields the protein CASSSGGLTGELFF.

The rearrangement links TRBV5-1 to TRBJ2-3, with TRBD2 matching over 8 bases. Germline values: CDR1 SGHRS, CDR2 YFSETQ. Trimming cost V 7 bases and J 0 bases; bases outside gene matches: 1. There are 13 residues in the CDR3. The CDR3 reads CASSSGSTDTQYF. The CDR3 DNA is TGCGCCAGCTCTAGCGGGAGCACAGATACGCAGTATTTT.

This clone has only one observation. V gene TRBV6-2 or TRBV6-3 combines with J gene TRBJ2-2; D is undetermined. The CDR3 is made up of 15 amino acids. V lost 5 bases and J 5 bases, leaving 15 bases between the germline ends. The germline CDR1 and CDR2 sequences are MNHEY and SVGEGT. DNA for the CDR3: TGTGCCAGCAGTCTATTGATAGCAAGTACCGGGGAGCTGTTTTTT. It translates to CASSLLIASTGELFF.

The CDR3 nucleotides are TGTGCCAGCAGCTCACCCGGGGGGACTTCACCCCTCCACTTT. It encodes CASSSPGGTSPLHF. V gene TRBV5-6 combines with J gene TRBJ1-6, with TRBD1 as a possible D gene (5 bases). Germline assignment: CDR1 SGHDT and CDR2 YYEEEE. The V gene lost 3 bases and the J gene lost 9 bases, with 13 bases spanning the gap. The CDR3 extends over 14 amino acids.

The CDR3 bases are TGTGCCAGCAGTGACCTTACCGGGACAGGGGGCCACGGGGAGCTGTTTTTT. Translating gives CASSDLTGTGGHGELFF. The V call is TRBV25-1, the J call TRBJ2-2; 12 bases are a match to TRBD1. CDR3 length: 17 residues. The V gene's germline CDR1 is MGHDK and CDR2 SYGVNS. V lost 3 bases and J lost 7; bases outside the gene matches: 9.

V gene TRBV5-6 combines with J gene TRBJ1-5, with D uncertain. V lost 1 base to trimming and J lost 6 bases, with 5 bases between them. Germline V CDR1 and CDR2: SGHDT, YYEEEE. The CDR3 consists of 12 residues. The CDR3 loop reads CASSLSSQPQHF. DNA for the CDR3: TGTGCCAGCAGCTTGTCGAGTCAGCCCCAGCATTTT.

V is TRBV4-3 and J is TRBJ2-1; TRBD1 matches at 7 bases. CDR3 length: 16 residues. Germline loops: CDR1 LGHNA, CDR2 YSLEER. V trimming: 0 bases; J trimming: 4 bases; junction bases outside the gene matches: 6. CDR3 in DNA: TGCGCCAGCAGCCAAGAAGGGGGCGTACATTACAATGAGCAGTTCTTC. Amino acids: CASSQEGGVHYNEQFF.

The chain links TRBV9 to TRBJ2-1; TRBD1 is a possible D gene (6 bases). This CDR3 is built from 13 residues. CDR1 is SGDLS and CDR2 is YYNGEE in the germline V gene. The germline V and J ends were trimmed by 4 bases and 9 bases, with 14 bases remaining between them. The CDR3 DNA sequence: TGTGCCAGCAGCATGGGACACCCCGGTGAGCAGTTCTTC. Protein sequence: CASSMGHPGEQFF.